Sequencing of this TCR beta chain was carried out in a study of cytomegalovirus exposure and HLA in healthy donors. Both 60 Vbeta primers and 13 Jbeta primers went into the PCR. Sequencing was performed with immunoSEQ multiplex PCR; in TCRdb, only in-frame clones are kept and a portion is missing. The table has under 130,000 clones, roughly three quarters seen once; the top ten hold roughly 5%. This CDR3 contains 15 residues. V was trimmed by 0 bases and J by 2 bases, leaving 11 bases between them. Germline assignment: CDR1 SGHRS and CDR2 YFSETQ. The chain couples TRBV5-1 to TRBJ2-5, with D possibly matching TRBD2 (6 bases). Material: PBMCs. The receptor's source is a male donor in good health and CMV-seronegative. CDR3 region: CASSLEPGRQETQYF. The DNA for the CDR3 is TGCGCCAGCAGCTTGGAGCCGGGGAGGCAAGAGACCCAGTACTTC.